These 10 T cell receptor beta chains originate from one sample sequenced in a study of tumor-infiltrating lymphocytes in primary liver carcinoma (TCRdb year 2017). TCRdb records Illumina HiSeq 2500 as the sequencer. Starting from about 500 ng total RNA, TCRbeta-specific cDNA was produced by reverse transcription with a constant-region primer and ProtoScript II reverse transcriptase. Three nested multiplex PCR rounds, following a slightly modified ARM-PCR procedure, were used to build the TCRbeta libraries. Each of the first two PCR rounds ran for 9 to 10 cycles using multiplex TRBV1-TRBV30 forward primers together with a Cbeta reverse primer. TCRdb's own reprocessing of the public reads used fastp at Q25 and MiXCR and kept productive beta chains. Every CDR3 protein is listed once, alongside the most common genes and DNA of its rows. This sample is represented by a few hundred thousand distinct CDR3 sequences; about 50% of them were singletons. Around 15% of the sample is in the top ten clones.

Blood RNA was extracted from unsorted whole blood with TRIzol reagent; germline DNA came from the DNeasy Blood & Tissue kit. Sequencing input: peripheral blood. The source of these receptors is a young woman with primary liver carcinoma and hepatitis B virus infection.

Many counts were recorded for this clonotype. The genes are TRBV12-3 or TRBV12-4 and TRBJ2-1, with D hard to call. This CDR3 is 14 amino acids long. V was pared by 4 bases and J by 7 bases, with 14 bases between. The DNA of the CDR3 is TGTGCCAGCAGTTCCCCTCTCTCTAGGAATGAGCAGTTCTTC. Translation gives CASSSPLSRNEQFF.

Regarding this clonotype: In this CDR3 the conserved last residue, phenylalanine or tryptophan, is missing, so a read error is likely. The chain uses TRBV11-2 and TRBJ1-5; D is perhaps TRBD1 (5 bases). The ends were cut back, 0 bases at V and 10 bases at J, with 22 bases in the middle. CDR1 SGHAT and CDR2 FQNNGV come from the germline V gene. This CDR3 contains 17 residues. The CDR3 DNA reads as TGTGCCAGCAGCTTAGATTTCGTGGGCCGACCCAGGGATCCCCAGCATTTA. Translated: CASSLDFVGRPRDPQHL.

Only a few counts were recorded for this clonotype. This sequence joins TRBV4-2 and TRBJ2-6; 8 positions agree with TRBD2. The CDR3 extends over 20 amino acids. Trimming cost V 4 bases and J 3 bases; bases outside gene matches: 17. CDR1 is LGHNA and CDR2 is YNFKEQ in the germline V gene. The CDR3: CASSRDLNQAGGFGANVLTF. As DNA, the CDR3 is TGTGCCAGCAGCCGAGATCTTAACCAGGCGGGAGGCTTTGGGGCCAACGTCCTGACTTTC.

This clonotype was picked up many times. This sequence joins TRBV11-2 and TRBJ2-3; 9 bases line up with TRBD2. The CDR3 extends over 17 amino acids. Germline V gene lookup returns CDR1 SGHAT and CDR2 FQNNGV. The V gene end was trimmed by 1 base and the J gene end by 0 bases; junction bases not matched to a gene: 5. CDR3 nucleotide sequence: TGTGCCAGCAGCTTAGGTATAACTAGCGGGAGCACAGATACGCAGTATTTT. It codes for CASSLGITSGSTDTQYF.

Turning to this clonotype: One end of the junction does not line up with germline, which may come from a read error. The genes are TRBV12-3 or TRBV12-4 and TRBJ2-2; 10 bases are a match to TRBD2. The CDR3 is made up of 17 amino acids. This CDR3 is CASSAPPLAGSTGKLFF. DNA of the CDR3: TGTGCCAGCAGCGCCCCTCCACTAGCGGGAAGCACCGGGAAGCTGTTTTTT.

This clonotype was counted between two and nine times. Mismatch with germline at one junction end may stem from a read error. V and J are TRBV4-2 and TRBJ1-1; 8 nucleotides line up with TRBD1. The germline CDR1 and CDR2 sequences are LGHNA and YNFKEQ. The CDR3 is 14 amino acids. The CDR3 is CASIQAGGRDEAFF. In DNA form, the CDR3 reads TGTGCTAGCATCCAAGCAGGGGGCCGGGATGAAGCTTTCTTC.

This clonotype was seen only once. One junction end disagrees with the germline gene, perhaps due to a read error. This chain joins TRBV4-2 and TRBJ1-2; D is uncertain. The germline V gene encodes CDR1 LGHNA and CDR2 YNFKEQ. The CDR3 spans 15 residues. In nucleotides, the CDR3 is TGTGCCAGCAGCCATGATCTAGGCCGGCCGGGCGGCTACACCTTT. It encodes CASSHDLGRPGGYTF.

This clonotype was seen a few times. The V call is TRBV5-1, the J call TRBJ1-1; tentative D call: TRBD1 (5 bases). The V gene's germline CDR1 is SGHRS and CDR2 YFSETQ. The V end was cut by 5 bases, the J end by 4 bases, with 15 bases between. CDR3 length: 14 amino acids. CDR3 bases: TGCGCCAGCAGGGATCTCGCTCAGGGCACTGAAGCTTTCTTT. This codes for CASRDLAQGTEAFF. The variable domain in full, completed from reference TRBV5-1 and TRBJ1-1, reads KAGVTQTPRYLIKTRGQQVTLSCSPISGHRSVSWYQQTPGQGLQFLFEYFSETQRNKGNFPGRFSGRQFSNSRSEMNVSTLELGDSALYLCASRDLAQGTEAFFGQGTRLTVV.

The chain joins TRBV6-5 to TRBJ2-2, with D unclear. Germline V gene sequence: CDR1 MNHEY, CDR2 SVGAGI. Trimming removed 2 bases from V and 3 bases from J, with 7 bases in between. This CDR3 comprises 14 residues. In nucleotides, the CDR3 is TGTGCCAGCAGTTACATGGCGGACACCGGGGAGCTGTTTTTT. Encoded protein: CASSYMADTGELFF.

A note on this clonotype: A much larger clone differs by one base, so this may be a read error. The chain employs TRBV29-1 and TRBJ2-5; D is uncertain. The V gene lost 1 base and the J gene lost 4 bases, with 13 bases spanning the gap. Germline V gives CDR1 SQVTM, CDR2 ANQGSEA. The CDR3 runs 14 residues. CDR3 DNA: TGCAGCGTTGAAGTGCAGCTACCGGGAGAGACCCAGTACTTC. Protein sequence: CSVEVQLPGETQYF.